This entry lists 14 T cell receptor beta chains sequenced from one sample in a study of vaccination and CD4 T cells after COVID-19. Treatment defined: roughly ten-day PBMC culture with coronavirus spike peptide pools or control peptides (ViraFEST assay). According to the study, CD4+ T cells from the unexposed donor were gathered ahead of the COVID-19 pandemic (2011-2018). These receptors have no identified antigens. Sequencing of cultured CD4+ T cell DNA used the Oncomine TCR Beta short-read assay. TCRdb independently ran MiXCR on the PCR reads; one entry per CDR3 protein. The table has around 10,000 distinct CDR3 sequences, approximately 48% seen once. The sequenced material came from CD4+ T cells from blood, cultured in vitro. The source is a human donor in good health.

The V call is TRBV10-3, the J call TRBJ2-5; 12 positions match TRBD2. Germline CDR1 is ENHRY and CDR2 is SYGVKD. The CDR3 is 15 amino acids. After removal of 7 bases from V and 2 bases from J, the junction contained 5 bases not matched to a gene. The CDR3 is CAINGLAGGQETQYF. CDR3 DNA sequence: TGTGCCATCAATGGTCTAGCGGGGGGGCAAGAGACCCAGTACTTC.

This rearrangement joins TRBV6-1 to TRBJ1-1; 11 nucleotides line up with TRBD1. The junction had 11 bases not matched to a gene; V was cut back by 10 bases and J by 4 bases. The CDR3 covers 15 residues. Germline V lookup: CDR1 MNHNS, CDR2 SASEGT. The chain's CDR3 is CATHGQGAQSTEAFF. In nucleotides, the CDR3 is TGTGCCACTCACGGACAGGGGGCGCAGAGCACTGAAGCTTTCTTT.

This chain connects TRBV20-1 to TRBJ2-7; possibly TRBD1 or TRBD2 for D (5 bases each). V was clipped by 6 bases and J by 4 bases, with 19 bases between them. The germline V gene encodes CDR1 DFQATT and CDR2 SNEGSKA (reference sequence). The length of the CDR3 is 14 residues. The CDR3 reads CSALLSPGPYEQYF. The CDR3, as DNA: TGCAGTGCGCTCCTAAGCCCGGGACCGTACGAGCAGTACTTC.

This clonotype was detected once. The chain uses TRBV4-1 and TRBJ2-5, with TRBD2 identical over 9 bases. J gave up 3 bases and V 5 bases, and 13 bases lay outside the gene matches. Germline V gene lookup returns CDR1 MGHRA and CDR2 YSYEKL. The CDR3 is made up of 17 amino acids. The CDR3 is CASSYDWRGGTEETQYF. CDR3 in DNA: TGCGCCAGCAGCTATGATTGGCGGGGGGGTACAGAAGAGACCCAGTACTTC.

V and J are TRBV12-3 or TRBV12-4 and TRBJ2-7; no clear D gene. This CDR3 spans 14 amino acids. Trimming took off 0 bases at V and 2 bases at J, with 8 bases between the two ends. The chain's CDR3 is CASSLAWGTYEQYF. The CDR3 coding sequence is TGTGCCAGCAGTTTAGCGTGGGGTACCTACGAGCAGTACTTC.

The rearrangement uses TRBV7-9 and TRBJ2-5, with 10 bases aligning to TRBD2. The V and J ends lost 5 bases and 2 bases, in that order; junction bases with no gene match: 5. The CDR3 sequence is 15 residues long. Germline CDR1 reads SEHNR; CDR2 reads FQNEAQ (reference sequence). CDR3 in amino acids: CASSPGLARQETQYF. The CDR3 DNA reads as TGTGCCAGCAGCCCGGGACTAGCGAGACAAGAGACCCAGTACTTC.

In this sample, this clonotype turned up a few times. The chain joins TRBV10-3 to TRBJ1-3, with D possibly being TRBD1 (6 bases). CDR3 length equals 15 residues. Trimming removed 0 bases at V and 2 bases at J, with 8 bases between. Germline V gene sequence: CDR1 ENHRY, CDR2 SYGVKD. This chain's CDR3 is CAISESRQAGNTIYF. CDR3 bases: TGTGCCATCAGTGAGTCGCGACAGGCTGGAAACACCATATATTTT.

This CDR3 reads CATLTAGADTQYF. The CDR3 DNA reads as TGTGCCACGCTTACAGCGGGGGCAGATACGCAGTATTTT. This chain connects TRBV27 to TRBJ2-3, with TRBD2 matching 8 bases. Trimming removed 10 bases from V and 4 bases from J; junction bases left unmatched: 7. The CDR3 loop spans 13 amino acids. Germline CDR1 is MNHEY and CDR2 is SMNVEV (reference sequence).

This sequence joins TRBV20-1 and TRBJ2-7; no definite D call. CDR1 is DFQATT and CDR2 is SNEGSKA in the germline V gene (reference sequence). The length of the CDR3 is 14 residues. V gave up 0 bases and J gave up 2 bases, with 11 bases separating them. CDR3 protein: CSAREDTPPYEQYF. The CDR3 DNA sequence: TGCAGTGCTAGAGAAGACACGCCGCCCTACGAGCAGTACTTC.

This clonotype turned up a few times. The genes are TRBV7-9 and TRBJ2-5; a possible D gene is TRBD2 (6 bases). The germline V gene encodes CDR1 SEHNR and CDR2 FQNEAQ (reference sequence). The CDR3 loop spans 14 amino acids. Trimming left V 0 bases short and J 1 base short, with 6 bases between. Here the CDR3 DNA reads TGTGCCAGCAGCTTAGCGGGGGGCCAAGAGACCCAGTACTTC. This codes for CASSLAGGQETQYF. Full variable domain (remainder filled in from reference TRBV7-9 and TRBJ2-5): DTGVSQNPRHKITKRGQNVTFRCDPISEHNRLYWYRQTLGQGPEFLTYFQNEAQLEKSRLLSDRFSAERPKGSFSTLEIQRTEQGDSAMYLCASSLAGGQETQYFGPGTRLLVL.

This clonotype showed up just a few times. For the CDR3, the DNA is TGTGCCAGCAGTTCTTACAGGGGCAGGGAGACCCAGTACTTC. It encodes CASSSYRGRETQYF. The chain has TRBV6-5 and TRBJ2-5, with 7 bases that match TRBD1. Germline V lookup: CDR1 MNHEY, CDR2 SVGAGI. This CDR3 is built from 14 residues. The trim removed 4 bases at V and 5 bases at J, leaving 7 bases unmatched.

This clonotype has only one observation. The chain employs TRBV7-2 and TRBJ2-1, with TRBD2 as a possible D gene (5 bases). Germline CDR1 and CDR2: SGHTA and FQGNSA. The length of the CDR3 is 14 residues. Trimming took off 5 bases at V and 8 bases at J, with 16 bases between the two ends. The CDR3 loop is CASSPDYFSDEQFF. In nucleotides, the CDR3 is TGTGCCAGCAGCCCTGACTACTTTTCCGATGAGCAGTTCTTC.

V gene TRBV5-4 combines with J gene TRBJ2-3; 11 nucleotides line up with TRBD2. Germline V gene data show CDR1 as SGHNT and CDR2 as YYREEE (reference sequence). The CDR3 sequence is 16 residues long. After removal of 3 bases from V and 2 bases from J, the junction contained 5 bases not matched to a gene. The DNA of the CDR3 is TGTGCCAGCAGCTCCGGGACTAGCGGAATCACAGATACGCAGTATTTT. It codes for CASSSGTSGITDTQYF.

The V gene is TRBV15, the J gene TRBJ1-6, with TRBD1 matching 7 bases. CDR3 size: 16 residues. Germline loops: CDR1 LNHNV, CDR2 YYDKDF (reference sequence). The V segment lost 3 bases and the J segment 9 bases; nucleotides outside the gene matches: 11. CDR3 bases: TGTGCCACCAGCAGTTCTCTGAGGGGGCTTGTTTCACCCCTCCACTTT. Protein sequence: CATSSSLRGLVSPLHF.